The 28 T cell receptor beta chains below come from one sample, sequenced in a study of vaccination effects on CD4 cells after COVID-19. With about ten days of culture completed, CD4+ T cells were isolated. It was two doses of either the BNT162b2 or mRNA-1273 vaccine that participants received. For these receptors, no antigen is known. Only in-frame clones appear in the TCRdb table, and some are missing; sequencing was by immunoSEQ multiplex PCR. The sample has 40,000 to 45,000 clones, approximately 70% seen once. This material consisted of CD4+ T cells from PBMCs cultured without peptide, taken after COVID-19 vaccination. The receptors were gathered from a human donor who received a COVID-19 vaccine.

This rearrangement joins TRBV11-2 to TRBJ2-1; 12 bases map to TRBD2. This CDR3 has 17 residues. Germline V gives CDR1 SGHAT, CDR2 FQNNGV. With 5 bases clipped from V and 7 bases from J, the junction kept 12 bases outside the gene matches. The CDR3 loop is CASSPIRLAGVRNEQFF. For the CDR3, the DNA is TGTGCCAGCAGCCCAATCCGACTAGCGGGAGTGAGGAATGAGCAGTTCTTC.

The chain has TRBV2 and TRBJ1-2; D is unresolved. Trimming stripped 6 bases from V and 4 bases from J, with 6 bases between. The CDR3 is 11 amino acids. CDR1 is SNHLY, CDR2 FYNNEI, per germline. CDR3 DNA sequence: TGTGCCAGCAGGGAATCCTATGGCTACACCTTC. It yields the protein CASRESYGYTF.

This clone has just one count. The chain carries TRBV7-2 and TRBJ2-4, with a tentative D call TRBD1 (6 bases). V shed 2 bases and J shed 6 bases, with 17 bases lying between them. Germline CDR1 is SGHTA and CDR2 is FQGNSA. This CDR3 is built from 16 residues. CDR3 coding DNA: TGTGCCAGCAGCTTACGGGCCCGACAGGTTGGAAACATTCAGTACTTC. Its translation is CASSLRARQVGNIQYF.

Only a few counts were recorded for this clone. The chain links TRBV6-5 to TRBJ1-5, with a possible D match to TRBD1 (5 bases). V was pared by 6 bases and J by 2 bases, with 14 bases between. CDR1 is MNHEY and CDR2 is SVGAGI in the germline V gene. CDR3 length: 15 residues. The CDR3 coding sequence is TGTGCCAGCAGCCGGGACTTCTCGGGCAATCAGCCCCAGCATTTT. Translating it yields CASSRDFSGNQPQHF.

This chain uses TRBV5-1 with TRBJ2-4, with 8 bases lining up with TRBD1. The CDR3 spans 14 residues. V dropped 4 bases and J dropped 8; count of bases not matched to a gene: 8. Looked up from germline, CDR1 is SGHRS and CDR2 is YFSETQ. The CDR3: CASSPQGGGDIQYF. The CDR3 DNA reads TGCGCCAGCAGCCCACAGGGGGGTGGAGACATTCAGTACTTC. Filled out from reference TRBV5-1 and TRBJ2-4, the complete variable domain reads KAGVTQTPRYLIKTRGQQVTLSCSPISGHRSVSWYQQTPGQGLQFLFEYFSETQRNKGNFPGRFSGRQFSNSRSEMNVSTLELGDSALYLCASSPQGGGDIQYFGAGTRLSVL.

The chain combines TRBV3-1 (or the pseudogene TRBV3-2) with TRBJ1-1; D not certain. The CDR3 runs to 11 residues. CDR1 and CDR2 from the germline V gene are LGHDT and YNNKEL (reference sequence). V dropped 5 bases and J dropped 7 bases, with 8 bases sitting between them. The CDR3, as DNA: TGTGCCAGCAGCTCGATGGGTGAAGCTTTCTTT. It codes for CASSSMGEAFF.

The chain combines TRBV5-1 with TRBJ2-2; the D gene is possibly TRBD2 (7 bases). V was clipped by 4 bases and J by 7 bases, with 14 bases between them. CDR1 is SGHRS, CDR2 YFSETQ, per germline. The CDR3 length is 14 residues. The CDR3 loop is CASSGTQRGGELFF. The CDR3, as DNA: TGCGCCAGCAGCGGGACACAGCGGGGCGGGGAGCTGTTTTTT. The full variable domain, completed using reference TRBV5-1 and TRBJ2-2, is KAGVTQTPRYLIKTRGQQVTLSCSPISGHRSVSWYQQTPGQGLQFLFEYFSETQRNKGNFPGRFSGRQFSNSRSEMNVSTLELGDSALYLCASSGTQRGGELFFGEGSRLTVL.

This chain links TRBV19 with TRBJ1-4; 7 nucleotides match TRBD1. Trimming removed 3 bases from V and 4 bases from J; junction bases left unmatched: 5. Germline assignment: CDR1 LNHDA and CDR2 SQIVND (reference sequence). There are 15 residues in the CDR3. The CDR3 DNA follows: TGTGCCAGTAGTATTGGGGGACAGTATAATGAAAAACTGTTTTTT. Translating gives CASSIGGQYNEKLFF.

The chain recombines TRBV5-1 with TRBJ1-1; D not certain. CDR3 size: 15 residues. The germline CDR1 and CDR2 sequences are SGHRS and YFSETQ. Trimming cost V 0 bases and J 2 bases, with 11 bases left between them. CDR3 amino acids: CASSLDGYQNTEAFF. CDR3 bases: TGCGCCAGCAGCTTGGACGGGTACCAAAACACTGAAGCTTTCTTT.

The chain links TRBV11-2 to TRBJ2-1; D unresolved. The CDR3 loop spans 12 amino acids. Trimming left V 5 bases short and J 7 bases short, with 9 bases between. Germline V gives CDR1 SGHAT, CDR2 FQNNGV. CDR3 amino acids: CASSRSRNEQFF. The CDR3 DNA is TGTGCCAGCAGCCGCAGCAGGAATGAGCAGTTCTTC.

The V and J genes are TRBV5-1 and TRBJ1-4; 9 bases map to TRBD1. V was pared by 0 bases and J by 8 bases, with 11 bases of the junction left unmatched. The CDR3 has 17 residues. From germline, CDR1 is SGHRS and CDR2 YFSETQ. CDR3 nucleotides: TGCGCCAGCAGCTTGGCCGGGACAGGGTTTGGAGGGGAAAAACTGTTTTTT. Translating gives CASSLAGTGFGGEKLFF.

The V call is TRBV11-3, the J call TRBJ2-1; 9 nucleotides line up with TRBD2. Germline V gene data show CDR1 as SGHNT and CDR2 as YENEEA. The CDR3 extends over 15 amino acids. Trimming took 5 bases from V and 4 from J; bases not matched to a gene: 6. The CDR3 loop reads CASSPGTSQYNEQFF. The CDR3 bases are TGTGCCAGCAGCCCCGGGACTAGCCAATACAATGAGCAGTTCTTC.

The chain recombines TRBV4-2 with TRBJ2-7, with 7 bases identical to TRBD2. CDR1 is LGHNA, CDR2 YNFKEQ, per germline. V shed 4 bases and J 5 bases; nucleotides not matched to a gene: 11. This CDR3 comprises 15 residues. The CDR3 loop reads CASSPEAREFDEQYF. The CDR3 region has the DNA TGTGCCAGCAGCCCCGAGGCGCGGGAGTTCGACGAGCAGTACTTC.

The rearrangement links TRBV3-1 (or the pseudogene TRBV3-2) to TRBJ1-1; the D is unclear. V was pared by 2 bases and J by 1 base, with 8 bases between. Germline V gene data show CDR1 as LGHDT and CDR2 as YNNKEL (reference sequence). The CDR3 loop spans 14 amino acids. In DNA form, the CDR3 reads TGTGCCAGCAGCCAAAGAGGTCCGAACACTGAAGCTTTCTTT. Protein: CASSQRGPNTEAFF.

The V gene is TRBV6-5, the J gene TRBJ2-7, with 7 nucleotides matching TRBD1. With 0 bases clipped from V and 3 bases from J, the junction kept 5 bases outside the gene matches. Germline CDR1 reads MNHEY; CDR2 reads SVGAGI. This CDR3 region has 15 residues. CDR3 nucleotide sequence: TGTGCCAGCAGTTACTCCCCGACAGGGTTCTACGAGCAGTACTTC. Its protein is CASSYSPTGFYEQYF.

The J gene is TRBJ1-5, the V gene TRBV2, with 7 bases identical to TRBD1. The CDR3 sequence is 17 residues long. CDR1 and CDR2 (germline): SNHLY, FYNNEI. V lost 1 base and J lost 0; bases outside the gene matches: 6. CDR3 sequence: CASSEEKGARSNQPQHF. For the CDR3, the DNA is TGTGCCAGCAGTGAAGAGAAGGGGGCGCGTAGCAATCAGCCCCAGCATTTT.

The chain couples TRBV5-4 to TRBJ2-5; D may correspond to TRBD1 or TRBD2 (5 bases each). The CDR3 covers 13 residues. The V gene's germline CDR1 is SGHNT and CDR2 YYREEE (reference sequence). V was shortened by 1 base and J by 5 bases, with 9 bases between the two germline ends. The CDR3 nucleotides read TGTGCCAGCAGCTTGCGGGGCGGGGAGACCCAGTACTTC. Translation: CASSLRGGETQYF.

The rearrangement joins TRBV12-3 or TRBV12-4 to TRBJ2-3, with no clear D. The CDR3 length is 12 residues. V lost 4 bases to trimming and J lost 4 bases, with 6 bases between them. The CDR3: CASSSSPDTQYF. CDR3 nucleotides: TGTGCCAGCAGTTCCTCTCCAGATACGCAGTATTTT.

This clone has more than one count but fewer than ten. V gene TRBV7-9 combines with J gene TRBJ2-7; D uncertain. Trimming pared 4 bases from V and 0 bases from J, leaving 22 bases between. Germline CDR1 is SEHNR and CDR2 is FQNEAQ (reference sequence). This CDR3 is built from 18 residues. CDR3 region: CASSYPTDGNSSSYEQYF. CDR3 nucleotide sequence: TGTGCCAGCAGCTACCCCACGGACGGCAACTCCAGCTCCTACGAGCAGTACTTC.

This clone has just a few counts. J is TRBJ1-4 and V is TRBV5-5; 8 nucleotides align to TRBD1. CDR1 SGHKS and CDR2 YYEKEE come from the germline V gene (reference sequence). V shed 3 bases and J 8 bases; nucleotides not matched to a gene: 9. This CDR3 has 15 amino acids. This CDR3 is CASSYDRGIQEKLFF. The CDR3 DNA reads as TGTGCCAGCAGCTACGACAGGGGTATACAAGAAAAACTGTTTTTT.

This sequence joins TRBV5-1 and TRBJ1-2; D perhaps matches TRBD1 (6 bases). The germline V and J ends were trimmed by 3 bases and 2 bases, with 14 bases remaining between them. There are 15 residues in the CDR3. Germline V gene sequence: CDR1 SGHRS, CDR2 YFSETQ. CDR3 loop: CASSSGGTPNYGYTF. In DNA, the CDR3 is TGCGCCAGCAGCTCTGGGGGGACACCCAACTATGGCTACACCTTC.

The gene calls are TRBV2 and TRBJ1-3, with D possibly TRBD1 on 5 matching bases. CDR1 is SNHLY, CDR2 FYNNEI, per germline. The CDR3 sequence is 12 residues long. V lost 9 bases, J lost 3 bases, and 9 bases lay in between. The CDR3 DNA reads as TGTGCCAGGAAAGGGGATGGAAACACCATATATTTT. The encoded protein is CARKGDGNTIYF.

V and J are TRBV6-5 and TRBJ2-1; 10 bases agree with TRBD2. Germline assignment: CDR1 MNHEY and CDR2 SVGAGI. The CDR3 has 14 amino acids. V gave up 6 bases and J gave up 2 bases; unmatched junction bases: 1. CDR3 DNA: TGTGCCAGCAGGGGACTAGCGACCTACAATGAGCAGTTCTTC. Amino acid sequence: CASRGLATYNEQFF.

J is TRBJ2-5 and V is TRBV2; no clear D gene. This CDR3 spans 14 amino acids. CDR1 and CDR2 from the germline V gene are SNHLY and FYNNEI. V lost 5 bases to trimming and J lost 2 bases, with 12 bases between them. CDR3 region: CASSPRTVQETQYF. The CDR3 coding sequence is TGTGCCAGCAGTCCGAGGACGGTACAAGAGACCCAGTACTTC.

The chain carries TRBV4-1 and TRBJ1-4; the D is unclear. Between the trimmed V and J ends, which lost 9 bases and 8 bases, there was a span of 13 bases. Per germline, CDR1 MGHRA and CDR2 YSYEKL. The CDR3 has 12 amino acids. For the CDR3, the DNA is TGCGCCAGTAGCGTTTATGGCGAAAAACTGTTTTTT. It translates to CASSVYGEKLFF.

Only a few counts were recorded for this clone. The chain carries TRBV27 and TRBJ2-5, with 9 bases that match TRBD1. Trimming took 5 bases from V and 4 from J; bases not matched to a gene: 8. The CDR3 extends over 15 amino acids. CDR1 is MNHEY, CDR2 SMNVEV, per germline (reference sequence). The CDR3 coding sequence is TGTGCCAGCAGTCCCGGACAGGGGAATGCAGAGACCCAGTACTTC. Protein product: CASSPGQGNAETQYF.

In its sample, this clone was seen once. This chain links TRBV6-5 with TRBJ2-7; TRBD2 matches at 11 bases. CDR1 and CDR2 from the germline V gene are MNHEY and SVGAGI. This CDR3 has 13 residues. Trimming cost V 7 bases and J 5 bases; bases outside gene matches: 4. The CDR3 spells CASISGGADEQYF. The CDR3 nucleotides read TGTGCCAGCATTAGCGGGGGGGCTGACGAGCAGTACTTC.

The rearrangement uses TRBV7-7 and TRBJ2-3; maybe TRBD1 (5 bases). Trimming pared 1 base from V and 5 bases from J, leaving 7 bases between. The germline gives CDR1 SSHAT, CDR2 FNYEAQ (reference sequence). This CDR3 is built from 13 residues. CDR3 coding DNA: TGTGCCAGCAGCTTAGGGCAGGGAGATACGCAGTATTTT. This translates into CASSLGQGDTQYF. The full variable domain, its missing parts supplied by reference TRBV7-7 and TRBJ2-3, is GAGVSQSPRYKVTKRGQDVTLRCDPISSHATLYWYQQALGQGPEFLTYFNYEAQPDKSGLPSDRFSAERPEGSISTLTIQRTEQRDSAMYRCASSLGQGDTQYFGPGTRLTVL.